This entry is about one TCR beta chain. The source of the sample is a study of blood T cell repertoires in COVID-19. In the study's own analysis: Counts of nucleated cells, estimated from reference gene primer amplification, were obtained. TCRdb's copy holds only in-frame clones and misses some; the assay was immunoSEQ multiplex PCR. The V and J calls and clone size were taken over from that table, and D and trimming were inferred from the DNA. The sample has roughly 120,000 clones, roughly four fifths seen once; the top ten hold roughly 7.7%. V was trimmed by 7 bases and J by 1 base, leaving 10 bases between them. Germline CDR1 is MDHEN and CDR2 is SYDVKM. The CDR3 has 14 amino acids.

This chain links TRBV28 with TRBJ2-2; the D gene is possibly TRBD1 (6 bases). Sequenced input: peripheral blood. The TCR was taken from an older man with acute or convalescent COVID-19. CDR3 coding DNA: TGTGCCAGCACCCCGACAGGGAACACCGGGGAGCTGTTTTTT. Protein: CASTPTGNTGELFF.